This entry describes one T cell receptor (beta chain). The identical CDR3 is also encoded by other nucleotide sequences in the sample. The authors split each subset's genomic DNA evenly across several immunoSEQ plates. Template for every sorted-subset replicate PCR totaled around 200 ng DNA, some 30,000 T cell genomes. As handled by the study authors: Without quality scores, immunoSEQ junctional reads could not be filtered like full-length reads. TCRdb keeps only in-frame clones here, not all; method: immunoSEQ multiplex PCR. The V and J calls and clone size were taken over from that table, and D and trimming were inferred from the DNA. Among approximately 1.9 million clones, 85% to 95% were seen once, and the ten largest hold about 1.7%. Naive CD8 populations comprised CD45RO-negative cells positively selected for CCR7, excluding terminally differentiated effector memory CD45RA+ cells. The data derive from a study of shared clonotypes between healthy human individuals.

The CDR3 loop spans 10 amino acids. The V gene lost 11 bases and the J gene lost 4 bases, with 8 bases spanning the gap. Germline-derived CDR1 and CDR2 are LNHDA and SQIVND (reference sequence). The chain has TRBV19 and TRBJ1-2; D is undetermined. This clonotype was obtained from a man aged 18 to 29 in good health. Some clones in this sample may be carry-over from other donors' samples. Sequences were obtained from naive CD8+ T cells from PBMCs. CDR3 region: CASGGYGYTF. The CDR3 DNA follows: TGTGCCTCCGGAGGCTATGGCTACACCTTC.